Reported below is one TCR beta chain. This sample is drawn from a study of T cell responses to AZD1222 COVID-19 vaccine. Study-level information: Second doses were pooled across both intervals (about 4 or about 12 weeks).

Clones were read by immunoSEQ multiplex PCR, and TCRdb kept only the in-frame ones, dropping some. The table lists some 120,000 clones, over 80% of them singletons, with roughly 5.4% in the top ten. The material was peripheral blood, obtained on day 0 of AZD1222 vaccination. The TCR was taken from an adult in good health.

CDR3 DNA: TGTGCCAGCAGCTTAGTAGTGAACACTGAAGCTTTCTTT. This translates into CASSLVVNTEAFF. The rearrangement uses TRBV13 and TRBJ1-1; D is unclear. This CDR3 has 13 residues. CDR1 is PRHDT and CDR2 is FYEKMQ in the germline V gene (reference sequence). Deletions cut 1 base from V and 0 bases from J, with 3 bases between.